This TCR beta chain was identified in a study of T cell responses to AZD1222 COVID-19 vaccine. Data came from immunoSEQ multiplex PCR; TCRdb stores just in-frame clones and leaves some out. This sample yields over 100,000 clones, of which around 82% are seen a single time; about 15% belongs to the top ten. Germline V gives CDR1 SEHNR, CDR2 FQNEAQ (reference sequence). V shed 4 bases and J 1 base; nucleotides not matched to a gene: 9. The CDR3 sequence is 18 residues long. General study points: Reportedly, close to half of spike-specific TCRs are directed against unmutated variant regions. Donors were chiefly white British, with a greater number of females, and clonal diversity was perhaps underestimated. None of the repertoires were sampled until the peak T cell response had passed. Baseline seropositives among AZD1222 recipients totaled only five or six.

Comments on this clone: Antigen unknown.

The source material was peripheral blood, sampled on day 0 of AZD1222 vaccination. This receptor was identified in an adult in good health. This chain connects TRBV7-9 to TRBJ2-7; 14 bases align to TRBD2. The CDR3 region is CASSSGLAGGPQSYEQYF. For the CDR3, the DNA is TGTGCCAGCAGCTCCGGACTAGCGGGAGGCCCTCAATCCTACGAGCAGTACTTC.